This T cell receptor (beta chain) was captured by sequencing in a study of cytomegalovirus exposure and HLA in healthy donors. Study outcomes and limitations: In a later analysis, V- and J-gene trimming of beta chains associated with a DCLRE1C missense variant, replicated independently. Indistinguishability led to the exclusion of some V segments, TRBV6-2 and TRBV6-3 included. There were a few CMV-associated chains whose specificity for CMV antigens was confirmed in vitro. An analysis was carried out at a later point. It showed that HLA-associated TCR beta chains were more clonally expanded than equally common non-associated chains.

PCR amplification relied on 60 Vbeta primers (plus 13 Jbeta primers). TCRdb keeps only in-frame clones here, not all; method: immunoSEQ multiplex PCR. Of roughly 80,000 clones listed, around 74% are singletons. Germline V gene lookup returns CDR1 SGDLS and CDR2 YYNGEE. This CDR3 has 15 residues. V lost 3 bases, J lost 5 bases, and 9 bases stayed unmatched. In regard to this clone: Its specificity is unknown.

V gene TRBV9 combines with J gene TRBJ2-3; 7 bases align to TRBD2. Sequenced material: PBMCs. The source of this sequence is a woman in her fifties or sixties in good health and CMV-seropositive. The CDR3 region has the DNA TGTGCCAGCAGCGCCTGGGACTACGCGGGAGATACGCAGTATTTT. Translating gives CASSAWDYAGDTQYF.